The rows below give T cell receptor beta chains drawn from one sample of a study of T-cell reconstitution after alpha-beta-depleted transplantation in children. MiXCR, run by TCRdb on the PCR reads, gives a single entry per CDR3 protein. The sample gives about 540,000 distinct CDR3 sequences, 18% of which show up once; roughly 3.3% is in the top ten. Sample: PBMCs from the stem cell graft donor, taken from the stem cell graft. The origin of the receptors is a human donor who donated a stem cell graft to a child with acute lymphoblastic leukemia. The CDR3 runs from the conserved cysteine through the conserved F or W. The D gene is left open where the match is weak. The size field is filled for only some rows; it gives once, few, many or a size class.

j_gene | v_gene | abundance | d_gene | CDR3nt | CDR3aa
TRBJ2-5 | TRBV5-1 | few | - | TGCGCCAGCAGACGAGCTAACGACAGGAACCAAGAGACCCAGTACTTC | CASRRANDRNQETQYF
TRBJ2-7 | TRBV4-2 | - | TRBD1 | TGTGCCAGCAGCCAAGGCGATATAACAGGGGACGAGCAGTACTTC | CASSQGDITGDEQYF
TRBJ1-2 | TRBV6-5 | - | - | TGTGCCAGCAGTTACAAGGGCTCGGGGACTTATGGCTACACCTTC | CASSYKGSGTYGYTF
TRBJ2-4 | TRBV7-9 | few | - | TGTGCCAGCCAGGCACTAGCCAAAAACATTCAGTACTTC | CASQALAKNIQYF
TRBJ2-1 | TRBV18 | few | TRBD2 | TGTGCCAGCTCACCTCAGACTAGCGGGAGGAGTGAGCAGTTCTTC | CASSPQTSGRSEQFF
TRBJ2-1 | TRBV4-1 | few | TRBD1 | TGCGCCAGCAGCCAAACAGGGGCCTACAATGAGCAGTTCTTC | CASSQTGAYNEQFF
TRBJ2-1 | TRBV4-2 | few | - | TGTGCCAGCAGCCAATCCCCGGGAAGCTCCTACAATGAGCAGTTCTTC | CASSQSPGSSYNEQFF
TRBJ2-1 | TRBV5-1 | few | TRBD2 | TGCGCCAGCAGCCAAACCCTCGGACTAGGTCTTGTCTATGAGCAGTTCTTC | CASSQTLGLGLVYEQFF
TRBJ2-1 | TRBV25-1 | few | - | TGTGCCAGCAGTGAACTGGGCGAGTACAATGAGCAGTTCTTC | CASSELGEYNEQFF
TRBJ1-5 | TRBV20-1 | - | TRBD1 | TGCAGTGCTAAGTCCCGGGACAGGGGGCATAGCAATCAGCCCCAGCATTTT | CSAKSRDRGHSNQPQHF
TRBJ2-6 | TRBV20-1 | - | TRBD1 | TGCAGTGCTAGAGGCCAGGGACAGGGGGTATCTGGGGCCAACGTCCTGACTTTC | CSARGQGQGVSGANVLTF
TRBJ1-6 | TRBV7-9 | - | TRBD1 | TGTGCCAGCAGCTCTACGGGACAGAGTGGTTCACCCCTCCACTTT | CASSSTGQSGSPLHF
TRBJ2-1 | TRBV15 | - | - | TGTGCCACCAGCAGTGGCCGCCGGTTGTGGGAGCAGTTCTTC | CATSSGRRLWEQFF
TRBJ2-7 | TRBV7-9 | - | - | TGTGCCAGCAGCTTAAAAGGGGGGGTCCCCTACGAGCAGTACTTC | CASSLKGGVPYEQYF
TRBJ1-5 | TRBV15 | - | TRBD1 | TGTGCCACCAGCAGAGGAAGACAGGGGGGTCAGCCCCAGCATTTT | CATSRGRQGGQPQHF
TRBJ1-3 | TRBV15 | few | TRBD1 | TGTGCCACCAGCAGAGCCCGAGGGAGGACAGGCGCTGGAAACACCATATATTTT | CATSRARGRTGAGNTIYF
TRBJ1-1 | TRBV20-1 | - | TRBD1 | TGCAGTGCTAGAGTCCCAGGGGGGGGCACTGAAGCTTTCTTT | CSARVPGGGTEAFF
TRBJ2-3 | TRBV20-1 | few | TRBD1 | TGCAGTGCTAGAGAGCCGACAGGGGGGGGCACAGATACGCAGTATTTT | CSAREPTGGGTDTQYF
TRBJ2-4 | TRBV6-5 | - | - | TGTGCCAGCAGTTACGTCTGGGGCGGGGACATTCAGTACTTC | CASSYVWGGDIQYF
TRBJ2-7 | TRBV7-9 | - | TRBD1 | TGTGCCAGCAGCATTACCGGGACAGAGGAAAACGAGCAGTACTTC | CASSITGTEENEQYF
TRBJ2-1 | TRBV5-5 | - | - | TGTGCCAGCAGCTTGACTAGCTCCCGGTCTTACAATGAGCAGTTCTTC | CASSLTSSRSYNEQFF
TRBJ2-2 | TRBV30 | - | TRBD1 | TGTGCCCGCCAGGGGACAGGGGGCACCGGGGAGCTGTTTTTT | CARQGTGGTGELFF
TRBJ1-2 | TRBV27 | few | - | TGTGCCAGCAGCTTATTAGGTGACAGACAAGGAGCCTATGGCTACACCTTC | CASSLLGDRQGAYGYTF
TRBJ1-2 | TRBV27 | - | - | TGTGCCAGCAGTTTAGGGCAGGGTTCCCGCCATGGCTACACCTTC | CASSLGQGSRHGYTF
TRBJ2-3 | TRBV6-5 | few | TRBD2 | TGTGCCAGCAGACGGACTAGCGGGAGTAGCACAGATACGCAGTATTTT | CASRRTSGSSTDTQYF
TRBJ2-3 | TRBV5-1 | few | - | TGCGCCAGCAGCTTGGCTAGCGACACAGATACGCAGTATTTT | CASSLASDTDTQYF
TRBJ2-3 | TRBV7-2 | many | - | TGTGCCAGCAGCCACGACAGGGCAGCGGGGTATACGCAGTATTTT | CASSHDRAAGYTQYF
TRBJ1-4 | TRBV12-3/TRBV12-4 | - | - | TGTGCCAGCAGTTTTGGTGGAGGAAAACTGTTTTTT | CASSFGGGKLFF
TRBJ2-7 | TRBV20-1 | many | TRBD2 | TGCAGTGGCATCCCAGCGGGAGGACACGAGCAGTACTTC | CSGIPAGGHEQYF
TRBJ2-1 | TRBV4-1 | few | - | TGCGCCAGCAGCCAAGATCTCGGTCGCGAGCAGTTCTTC | CASSQDLGREQFF
TRBJ2-3 | TRBV19 | - | - | TGTGCCAGTAGTGGTAGCGGTTACACAGATACGCAGTATTTT | CASSGSGYTDTQYF
TRBJ1-4 | TRBV13 | - | TRBD1 | TGTGCCAGCAGCTCCCCCGACAGGGGGCCTGAAAAACTGTTTTTT | CASSSPDRGPEKLFF
TRBJ2-3 | TRBV18 | many | - | TGTGCCAGCTCACCCCGGCCAGGCACAGATACGCAGTATTTT | CASSPRPGTDTQYF
TRBJ2-6 | TRBV5-5 | - | - | TGTGCCAGCAGCTTATTGAGACCGGGAACCGGGGCCAACGTCCTGACTTTC | CASSLLRPGTGANVLTF
TRBJ2-7 | TRBV9 | few | - | TGTGCCAGCAGCGCCCTGGGGTCGGGGTACGAGCAGTACTTC | CASSALGSGYEQYF
TRBJ2-3 | TRBV5-1 | - | - | TGCGCCAGCAGGAAACAGGCCCGGCCAGATACGCAGTATTTT | CASRKQARPDTQYF
TRBJ2-7 | TRBV11-1 | - | - | TGTGCCAGCAGCGCTGGAGTTTCCCCCTACGAGCAGTACTTC | CASSAGVSPYEQYF
TRBJ2-7 | TRBV5-1 | - | TRBD2 | TGCGCCAGCAGCTTGGAGGGGCGGGAGCGGTACGAGCAGTACTTC | CASSLEGRERYEQYF
TRBJ2-5 | TRBV6-5 | few | - | TGTGCCAGCAGTTACGGGGCCATAAATCCCTCCTTGGAGACCCAGTACTTC | CASSYGAINPSLETQYF
TRBJ1-2 | TRBV7-9 | - | - | TGTGCCAGCAGCTTAGCTACAGCCGGCTACACCTTC | CASSLATAGYTF
TRBJ2-5 | TRBV7-9 | - | - | TGTGCCAGCAGCTTTTCACAGGGCCAAGAGACCCAGTACTTC | CASSFSQGQETQYF
TRBJ2-1 | TRBV7-9 | few | TRBD2 | TGTGCCAGCAGCTTCCCGGGACTAGCGACGGGGCAGTTCTTC | CASSFPGLATGQFF